The 16 T cell receptor beta chains below come from one sample, sequenced in a study of OX40 agonist ivuxolimab in advanced cancers. Sequenced by immunoSEQ multiplex PCR; TCRdb stores in-frame clones only, minus some. The sample includes 90,000 to 100,000 clones, approximately 91% of them seen just once. The input for sequencing was CD4+ or CD8+ T cells sorted from blood, taken in a trial of the OX40 agonist ivuxolimab. The receptors stem from an adult with an advanced solid tumor such as melanoma, head and neck, liver or kidney cancer.

The chain has TRBV30 and TRBJ1-3; tentatively, D is TRBD1 (5 bases). V lost 2 bases, J lost 0 bases, and 17 bases lay in between. Germline lookup yields CDR1 GTSNPN and CDR2 SVGIG (reference sequence). This CDR3 has 17 amino acids. CDR3 nucleotides: TGTGCCTGGAGTCACTGGGGCCGGGGGGGCTCTGGAAACACCATATATTTT. This encodes CAWSHWGRGGSGNTIYF.

This clone was observed a single time. The chain is built from TRBV4-2 and TRBJ2-1, with a weak D call TRBD2 (6 bases). V was shortened by 0 bases and J by 10 bases, with 13 bases between the two germline ends. CDR3 length: 14 residues. Germline V CDR1 and CDR2: LGHNA, YNFKEQ. The CDR3 coding sequence is TGTGCCAGCAGCCAAGATAGGGGACTGGGCGAGCAGTTCTTC. Its translation: CASSQDRGLGEQFF.

As regards this clone: One end of the junction is discordant with germline, which a read error may explain. The rearrangement links TRBV10-1 to TRBJ2-1; no clear D gene. Germline V gene data show CDR1 as WNHNN and CDR2 as SYGVQD (reference sequence). CDR3 length: 13 residues. The CDR3 DNA reads as TGCGCCAGCAGTAAGTCAGGAGACAATGAGCAGTTCTTC. This codes for CASSKSGDNEQFF.

The rearrangement links TRBV29-1 to TRBJ1-1, with TRBD1 as a possible D gene (5 bases). Germline V lookup: CDR1 SQVTM, CDR2 ANQGSEA. Trimming stripped 3 bases from V and 8 bases from J, with 7 bases between. The CDR3 is 10 residues long. CDR3 coding DNA: TGCAGCGTTGATCACAGGGAAGCTTTCTTT. Translated: CSVDHREAFF. Full variable domain (rest looked up from reference TRBV29-1 and TRBJ1-1): SAVISQKPSRDICQRGTSLTIQCQVDSQVTMMFWYRQQPGQSLTLIATANQGSEATYESGFVIDKFPISRPNLTFSTLTVSNMSPEDSSIYLCSVDHREAFFGQGTRLTVV.

The J gene is TRBJ1-5, the V gene TRBV28; 7 bases are a match to TRBD1. Germline assignment: CDR1 MDHEN and CDR2 SYDVKM. Trimming removed 6 bases from V and 3 bases from J; junction bases left unmatched: 8. The CDR3 loop spans 15 amino acids. CDR3 nucleotide sequence: TGTGCCAGCAGAACCGCGGGACAGCACAATCAGCCCCAGCATTTT. Protein product: CASRTAGQHNQPQHF.

V and J are TRBV30 and TRBJ1-2; D unclear. Trimming took off 3 bases at V and 1 base at J, with 18 bases between the two ends. Germline V gene sequence: CDR1 GTSNPN, CDR2 SVGIG (reference sequence). This CDR3 comprises 16 residues. The CDR3 nucleotides are TGTGCCTGGAGATCCCTCGGACGGACCGTTAACTATGGCTACACCTTC. Protein: CAWRSLGRTVNYGYTF. Filled out from reference TRBV30 and TRBJ1-2, the complete variable domain reads SQTIHQWPATLVQPVGSPLSLECTVEGTSNPNLYWYRQAAGRGLQLLFYSVGIGQISSEVPQNLSASRPQDRQFILSSKKLLLSDSGFYLCAWRSLGRTVNYGYTFGSGTRLTVV.

This sequence joins TRBV19 and TRBJ1-2; D is undetermined. The V end was cut by 4 bases, the J end by 3 bases, with 9 bases between. The CDR3 has 13 residues. Germline V gene lookup returns CDR1 LNHDA and CDR2 SQIVND (reference sequence). CDR3 protein: CASSTPPYYGYTF. Here the CDR3 DNA reads TGTGCCAGTAGTACCCCGCCCTACTATGGCTACACCTTC.

CDR3 sequence (DNA): TGTGCCAGCAGTGGACTAGCGGGAGCCAACACCGGGGAGCTGTTTTTT. Amino acids: CASSGLAGANTGELFF. V usage is TRBV2 and J usage is TRBJ2-2; 12 nucleotides line up with TRBD2. The CDR3 runs to 16 residues. With 4 bases clipped from V and 2 bases from J, the junction kept 2 bases outside the gene matches. Germline V gene lookup returns CDR1 SNHLY and CDR2 FYNNEI.

V and J are TRBV9 and TRBJ2-2, with a weak D call TRBD2 (5 bases). Per the germline V gene, CDR1 is SGDLS and CDR2 is YYNGEE. This CDR3 spans 15 amino acids. Trimming removed 2 bases at V and 5 bases at J, with 13 bases between. DNA for the CDR3: TGTGCCAGCAGCGTTGACTGGGGAGTAACCGGGGAGCTGTTTTTT. As protein: CASSVDWGVTGELFF. Using reference TRBV9 and TRBJ2-2 for the parts outside the CDR3, the full variable domain is DSGVTQTPKHLITATGQRVTLRCSPRSGDLSVYWYQQSLDQGLQFLIQYYNGEERAKGNILERFSAQQFPDLHSELNLSSLELGDSALYFCASSVDWGVTGELFFGEGSRLTVL.

This clone qualifies as medium-sized. The junction differs from germline at one of its ends, possibly a read error. The rearrangement joins TRBV18 to TRBJ1-1; no reliable D call. The V gene's germline CDR1 is KGHSH and CDR2 LQKENI. The length of the CDR3 is 13 residues. The CDR3 is CASSLSSNNEAFF. CDR3 sequence (DNA): TGTGCCAGTTCGTTAAGTTCTAACAATGAAGCTTTCTTT.

The rearrangement uses TRBV30 and TRBJ1-2, with 10 bases that match TRBD1. The CDR3 has 13 amino acids. CDR1 is GTSNPN, CDR2 SVGIG, per germline (reference sequence). V gave up 6 bases and J gave up 3 bases; unmatched junction bases: 4. Here the CDR3 reads CACQTGGDYGYTF. The CDR3 DNA follows: TGTGCCTGTCAGACAGGGGGCGACTATGGCTACACCTTC.

The gene calls are TRBV6-1 and TRBJ2-1, with D perhaps assigned TRBD1 or TRBD2 (5 bases each). The germline V gene encodes CDR1 MNHNS and CDR2 SASEGT. Trimming pared 5 bases from V and 3 bases from J, leaving 14 bases between. The length of the CDR3 is 15 residues. DNA of the CDR3: TGTGCCAGCAGTACCGGGACCGGGAACTACAATGAGCAGTTCTTC. Protein sequence: CASSTGTGNYNEQFF.

The CDR3 region is CASSVPGQRETQYF. The CDR3 DNA sequence: TGCGCCAGCAGCGTGCCGGGACAGCGAGAGACCCAGTACTTC. The chain carries TRBV5-1 and TRBJ2-5, with 7 positions matching TRBD1. Trimming took 4 bases from V and 4 from J; bases not matched to a gene: 7. Germline values: CDR1 SGHRS, CDR2 YFSETQ. The CDR3 totals 14 residues.

The chain employs TRBV11-1 and TRBJ2-3; possible D gene TRBD1, 7 bases. The CDR3 is 15 residues long. Trimming took 0 bases from V and 10 from J, leaving 17 bases between them. The V gene's germline CDR1 is SGHAT and CDR2 FQDESV (reference sequence). The CDR3 nucleotides are TGTGCCAGCAGCTTAGCACAGGGGCCCTGGGAGGCGCAGTATTTT. Its protein product is CASSLAQGPWEAQYF.

V and J are TRBV7-9 and TRBJ2-1; D is possibly TRBD1 (8 bases). The V gene's germline CDR1 is SEHNR and CDR2 FQNEAQ (reference sequence). The CDR3 is made up of 18 amino acids. Trimming shortened V by 5 bases and J by 4 bases, and 24 bases separated the two germline ends. Here the CDR3 DNA reads TGTGCCAGCAGCACCGGGGGGTTCGGGACAGGTGGATACAATGAGCAGTTCTTC. It encodes CASSTGGFGTGGYNEQFF.

V and J are TRBV10-3 and TRBJ2-2; weak D call: TRBD2 (5 bases). Trimming pared 8 bases from V and 4 bases from J, leaving 8 bases between. The CDR3 contains 12 residues. Germline V gene lookup returns CDR1 ENHRY and CDR2 SYGVKD. In DNA form, the CDR3 reads TGTGCCATCTCTCGGGGCACCGGGGAGCTGTTTTTT. It codes for CAISRGTGELFF.